These 29 T cell receptor beta chains share one sample of origin, sequenced in a study of multiple sclerosis patients with progressive multifocal leukoencephalopathy. Repertoires were generated with immunoSEQ multiplex PCR, while TCRdb's copy carries only in-frame clones and drops some. The sample includes tens of thousands of clones, 92% of them seen just once. Sample time point: before natalizumab initiation. The sample consisted of PBMCs. These receptors were obtained from a young man with multiple sclerosis.

V usage is TRBV5-4 and J usage is TRBJ2-4; 7 bases agree with TRBD2. There are 17 residues in the CDR3. Per germline, CDR1 SGHNT and CDR2 YYREEE (reference sequence). The V segment lost 0 bases and the J segment 0 bases; nucleotides outside the gene matches: 6. The DNA of the CDR3 is TGTGCCAGCAGCTTGGAGGGAGGGCAGTTAGCCAAAAACATTCAGTACTTC. Residues: CASSLEGGQLAKNIQYF.

This chain joins TRBV9 and TRBJ2-2; 10 bases are a match to TRBD2. The CDR3 contains 16 residues. Trimming took 0 bases from V and 4 from J; bases not matched to a gene: 3. Looked up from germline, CDR1 is SGDLS and CDR2 is YYNGEE. CDR3 loop: CASSVGASGGTGELFF. The DNA for the CDR3 is TGTGCCAGCAGCGTAGGGGCTAGCGGGGGCACCGGGGAGCTGTTTTTT.

The V and J genes are TRBV5-4 and TRBJ1-4, with TRBD1 matching 7 bases. The CDR3 loop spans 16 amino acids. V gave up 0 bases and J gave up 5 bases; unmatched junction bases: 7. Germline assignment: CDR1 SGHNT and CDR2 YYREEE (reference sequence). CDR3 protein: CASSLGGTAGNEKLFF. CDR3 nucleotide sequence: TGTGCCAGCAGCTTGGGGGGGACAGCGGGGAATGAAAAACTGTTTTTT.

The V and J genes are TRBV27 and TRBJ2-3; maybe TRBD2 (6 bases). This CDR3 comprises 13 residues. Germline CDR1 MNHEY, CDR2 SMNVEV (reference sequence). Trimming pared 0 bases from V and 13 bases from J, leaving 14 bases between. CDR3 nucleotide sequence: TGTGCCAGCAGTTTATCTCCGGAGGGTTGGGAGTATTTT. It yields the protein CASSLSPEGWEYF.

CDR3 nucleotide sequence: TGTGCCTGGAGTGCAGGGGCCACCGGGGAGCTGTTTTTT. Translating gives CAWSAGATGELFF. The J gene is TRBJ2-2, the V gene TRBV30; perhaps TRBD1 as D (6 bases). V was clipped by 1 base and J by 4 bases, with 7 bases between them. The germline CDR1 and CDR2 sequences are GTSNPN and SVGIG (reference sequence). The CDR3 is 13 amino acids.

V and J are TRBV5-5 and TRBJ2-3, with D perhaps assigned TRBD1 or TRBD2 (5 bases each). CDR1 and CDR2 (germline): SGHKS, YYEKEE (reference sequence). Trimming took off 3 bases at V and 0 bases at J, with 11 bases between the two ends. CDR3 length: 15 amino acids. The CDR3 bases are TGTGCCAGCAGCTGGGCCGGGGCGAGCACAGATACGCAGTATTTT. Translation gives CASSWAGASTDTQYF.

This sequence joins TRBV7-9 and TRBJ2-5, with 8 nucleotides matching TRBD1. V lost 4 bases to trimming and J lost 5 bases; unmatched junction nucleotides: 9. The CDR3 covers 15 residues. Germline loops: CDR1 SEHNR, CDR2 FQNEAQ (reference sequence). CDR3 sequence reads: CASSYDRGRTETQYF. CDR3 DNA sequence: TGTGCCAGCAGCTATGACAGGGGAAGGACGGAGACCCAGTACTTC.

This chain links TRBV5-1 with TRBJ2-2; D gene uncertain. The germline V gene has CDR1 SGHRS and CDR2 YFSETQ. This CDR3 region has 15 residues. Trimming pared 9 bases from V and 2 bases from J, leaving 17 bases between. Written as DNA, the CDR3 is TGCGCCACCTCACCTAGGGCGGCAAACACCGGGGAGCTGTTTTTT. Residues: CATSPRAANTGELFF.

The rearrangement links TRBV29-1 to TRBJ2-1; 11 bases are shared with TRBD2. Trimming took 0 bases from V and 4 from J; bases not matched to a gene: 5. Germline CDR1 SQVTM, CDR2 ANQGSEA. The CDR3 loop spans 16 amino acids. CDR3 coding DNA: TGCAGCGTTGAAGATCTTCGGACTAGCGGGTACAATGAGCAGTTCTTC. It encodes CSVEDLRTSGYNEQFF.

CDR3 amino acids: CASTETGGQTEAFF. CDR3 sequence (DNA): TGTGCCAGCACCGAGACAGGAGGACAGACTGAAGCTTTCTTT. The chain employs TRBV7-2 and TRBJ1-1, with D perhaps TRBD1 (6 bases). CDR3 length: 14 amino acids. Trimming pared 7 bases from V and 5 bases from J, leaving 17 bases between. The germline V gene has CDR1 SGHTA and CDR2 FQGNSA. Full variable domain (remainder filled in from reference TRBV7-2 and TRBJ1-1): GAGVSQSPSNKVTEKGKDVELRCDPISGHTALYWYRQSLGQGLEFLIYFQGNSAPDKSGLPSDRFSAERTGGSVSTLTIQRTQQEDSAVYLCASTETGGQTEAFFGQGTRLTVV.

V and J are TRBV6-1 and TRBJ2-1; TRBD2 agrees at 9 bases. The germline CDR1 and CDR2 sequences are MNHNS and SASEGT. The CDR3 runs to 12 residues. The CDR3 region is CAGGRAFNEQFF. DNA of the CDR3: TGTGCGGGCGGGAGGGCCTTCAATGAGCAGTTCTTC.

The sample holds one count of this clone. CDR3 sequence: CASRSPRAALTNEKLFF. For the CDR3, the DNA is TGTGCCAGCAGGTCCCCACGGGCCGCTCTAACTAATGAAAAACTGTTTTTT. The gene calls are TRBV7-2 and TRBJ1-4, with D unclear. CDR1 and CDR2 (germline): SGHTA, FQGNSA. The CDR3 contains 17 residues. Deletions cut 6 bases from V and 1 base from J, with 18 bases between.

V is TRBV7-2 and J is TRBJ2-7; the match to TRBD1 covers 10 bases. The CDR3 is 14 residues long. The junction had 5 bases not matched to a gene; V was cut back by 6 bases and J by 3 bases. The germline V gene has CDR1 SGHTA and CDR2 FQGNSA. The CDR3 DNA sequence: TGTGCCAGCAGTCGGGACAGGGGTTTCTACGAGCAGTACTTC. Amino acid sequence: CASSRDRGFYEQYF.

This clone was seen just once. The chain links TRBV6-6 to TRBJ1-5; D is unresolved. CDR3 length: 16 amino acids. V was clipped by 1 base and J by 0 bases, with 10 bases between them. Looked up from germline, CDR1 is MNHNY and CDR2 is SVGAGI (reference sequence). CDR3 DNA: TGTGCCAGCAGTTACTTAGGACCGGATAGCAATCAGCCCCAGCATTTT. Translating it yields CASSYLGPDSNQPQHF.

This chain joins TRBV7-9 and TRBJ1-1; D is unclear. V gave up 5 bases and J gave up 5 bases, with 12 bases separating them. CDR3 length: 13 amino acids. Germline V gene sequence: CDR1 SEHNR, CDR2 FQNEAQ (reference sequence). The CDR3 region is CASSRVAETEAFF. CDR3 nucleotides: TGTGCCAGCAGCCGCGTGGCTGAAACTGAAGCTTTCTTT.

This sequence joins TRBV4-3 and TRBJ2-2; 8 nucleotides agree with TRBD2. Trimming cost V 1 base and J 5 bases; bases outside gene matches: 3. There are 15 residues in the CDR3. Germline V gene lookup returns CDR1 LGHNA and CDR2 YSLEER. This chain's CDR3 is CASSQATSGTGELFF. The CDR3 nucleotides read TGCGCCAGCAGCCAAGCCACTAGCGGTACCGGGGAGCTGTTTTTT.

The V and J genes are TRBV12-5 and TRBJ2-1; TRBD1 might be the D (6 bases). Germline V gives CDR1 LGHNT, CDR2 FRNRAP. The CDR3 consists of 17 residues. The V end lost 7 bases, the J end lost 4 bases, and 23 bases lay between the germline ends. The chain's CDR3 is CASAGVWVRALYNEQFF. Here the CDR3 DNA reads TGTGCTAGTGCAGGGGTGTGGGTGCGGGCCCTATACAATGAGCAGTTCTTC. Looking up the rest from reference TRBV12-5 and TRBJ2-1 gives the full variable domain: DARVTQTPRHKVTEMGQEVTMRCQPILGHNTVFWYRQTMMQGLELLAYFRNRAPLDDSGMPKDRFSAEMPDATLATLKIQPSEPRDSAVYFCASAGVWVRALYNEQFFGPGTRLTVL.

V and J are TRBV7-8 and TRBJ2-5; 7 positions match TRBD1. The length of the CDR3 is 12 residues. After removal of 5 bases from V and 12 bases from J, the junction contained 9 bases not matched to a gene. Germline-derived CDR1 and CDR2 are SGHVS and FQNEAQ. The CDR3 is CASSISDRDEYF. The CDR3 nucleotides are TGTGCCAGCAGCATTAGTGACAGGGACGAGTACTTC.

The chain joins TRBV7-9 to TRBJ2-1; TRBD2 agrees at 13 bases. The J segment lost 6 bases and the V segment lost 5 bases, leaving 7 bases of the junction unmatched. Germline loops: CDR1 SEHNR, CDR2 FQNEAQ (reference sequence). This CDR3 is 16 amino acids long. CDR3: CASSPLGTSGANEQFF. CDR3 bases: TGTGCCAGCAGCCCCCTAGGGACTAGCGGGGCCAATGAGCAGTTCTTC.

V and J are TRBV18 and TRBJ1-1, with TRBD1 identical over 9 bases. The CDR3 consists of 15 residues. Germline loops: CDR1 KGHSH, CDR2 LQKENI. The V and J ends lost 4 bases and 5 bases, in that order; junction bases with no gene match: 8. CDR3 protein: CASSLNTGGETEAFF. The CDR3 coding sequence is TGTGCCAGCTCACTTAATACAGGGGGCGAGACTGAAGCTTTCTTT. The variable domain in full, completed from reference TRBV18 and TRBJ1-1, reads NAGVMQNPRHLVRRRGQEARLRCSPMKGHSHVYWYRQLPEEGLKFMVYLQKENIIDESGMPKERFSAEFPKEGPSILRIQQVVRGDSAAYFCASSLNTGGETEAFFGQGTRLTVV.

This clone was seen once. The chain uses TRBV6-5 and TRBJ1-2; D remains unclear. In germline, CDR1 is MNHEY, CDR2 SVGAGI. Trimming removed 3 bases at V and 4 bases at J, with 15 bases between. The length of the CDR3 is 15 residues. The CDR3 DNA sequence: TGTGCCAGCAGTTATACCCACGGCGAATTCTATGGCTACACCTTC. Its translation is CASSYTHGEFYGYTF.

This clone was counted a single time. The V call is TRBV9, the J call TRBJ1-5; D not certain. Germline CDR1 reads SGDLS; CDR2 reads YYNGEE. The CDR3 is 14 residues long. The V end was cut by 0 bases, the J end by 1 base, with 5 bases between. The CDR3 reads CASSVGASNQPQHF. The CDR3 DNA sequence: TGTGCCAGCAGCGTAGGAGCGAGCAATCAGCCCCAGCATTTT.

This clone has just one count. This chain's CDR3 is CASSLLAGGAGEQFF. The CDR3 DNA reads TGCGCCAGCAGCTTACTAGCGGGAGGGGCCGGTGAGCAGTTCTTC. This chain joins TRBV5-1 and TRBJ2-1; 13 nucleotides line up with TRBD2. The J segment lost 9 bases and the V segment lost 2 bases, leaving 5 bases of the junction unmatched. The CDR3 loop spans 15 amino acids. The V gene's germline CDR1 is SGHRS and CDR2 YFSETQ.

The chain employs TRBV11-3 and TRBJ1-2; a weak D match, TRBD1 (6 bases). Trimming cost V 5 bases and J 0 bases, with 13 bases left between them. Germline values: CDR1 SGHNT, CDR2 YENEEA. This CDR3 region has 15 residues. The CDR3 DNA reads TGTGCCAGCAGCCCGCGGACAGCCCCTAACTATGGCTACACCTTC. This encodes CASSPRTAPNYGYTF.

The chain uses TRBV5-4 and TRBJ1-4, with D possibly matching TRBD1 (6 bases). The CDR3 consists of 16 residues. V lost 4 bases to trimming and J lost 4 bases, with 17 bases between them. Germline V gene lookup returns CDR1 SGHNT and CDR2 YYREEE (reference sequence). CDR3 amino acids: CASSPGRGQLNEKLFF. The CDR3 DNA reads as TGTGCCAGCAGCCCGGGGCGGGGGCAGCTTAATGAAAAACTGTTTTTT.

The chain links TRBV7-9 to TRBJ2-1; D gene uncertain. Looked up from germline, CDR1 is SEHNR and CDR2 is FQNEAQ (reference sequence). Deletions cut 0 bases from V and 12 bases from J, with 6 bases between. The CDR3 runs 11 residues. The DNA for the CDR3 is TGTGCCAGCAGCTTAGCGGAAGGGCAGTTCTTC. It specifies CASSLAEGQFF.

The chain links TRBV6-1 to TRBJ2-7; TRBD1 agrees at 10 bases. The CDR3 covers 14 residues. Trimming cost V 0 bases and J 6 bases; bases outside gene matches: 2. Germline lookup yields CDR1 MNHNS and CDR2 SASEGT. This CDR3 is CASSEAWTGGEQYV. The CDR3 DNA sequence: TGTGCCAGCAGTGAAGCCTGGACAGGGGGCGAGCAGTACGTC.

The chain joins TRBV5-4 to TRBJ2-2, with 10 bases matching TRBD1. This CDR3 comprises 15 residues. The V segment lost 5 bases and the J segment 5 bases; nucleotides outside the gene matches: 6. Germline V gene sequence: CDR1 SGHNT, CDR2 YYREEE (reference sequence). CDR3 sequence reads: CASRTTGGRTGELFF. In DNA, the CDR3 is TGTGCCAGCAGAACGACAGGGGGCCGGACCGGGGAGCTGTTTTTT.

The chain recombines TRBV5-1 with TRBJ2-7; 7 bases align to TRBD1. Trimming removed 1 base from V and 4 bases from J; junction bases left unmatched: 8. This CDR3 has 15 amino acids. CDR1 is SGHRS and CDR2 is YFSETQ in the germline V gene. CDR3 sequence reads: CASSLSMTGLYEQYF. The CDR3 bases are TGCGCCAGCAGCTTGTCGATGACAGGGCTTTACGAGCAGTACTTC.